Presented here are 18 T cell receptor beta chains from one specimen sequenced in a study of low-dose radiotherapy and immunotherapy resistance in tumors. Time point defined: after trial treatment. As for treatment: LDRT plus nivolumab, ipilimumab, low-dose cyclophosphamide and aspirin (RACIN trial). cDNA synthesis used a TRAV/TRBV-specific primer set for both chains. A roughly 22-cycle PCR with a constant-region primer and V-primer adapter amplified TCRs. TCRdb processed the reads anew with MiXCR; each CDR3 protein has one entry. The sample consists of about 39,000 distinct CDR3 sequences, less than 25% of them appearing once. Sequenced here: PBMCs, sampled after low-dose radiotherapy plus immunotherapy. These receptors came from a female donor with ovarian cancer.

This clonotype was detected once. A far larger clone is only one base removed, so a read error is likely. The V gene is TRBV6-1, the J gene TRBJ2-7; 7 nucleotides line up with TRBD2. Germline CDR1 reads MNHNS; CDR2 reads SASEGT. The CDR3 contains 15 residues. For the CDR3, the DNA is TGTGGCAGCAGTTACTCGGGGGGAATCCGAACCGAGCAGTACTTC. Its protein is CGSSYSGGIRTEQYF.

This clonotype was recorded many times. The chain joins TRBV12-3 or TRBV12-4 to TRBJ1-2; tentatively, D is TRBD1 (6 bases). With 3 bases removed from V and 6 bases from J, the gap between germline ends came to 14 bases. This CDR3 is 14 amino acids long. The CDR3 nucleotides are TGTGCCAGCAGTTTTTCGGGGGGCGTTGATGGCTACACCTTC. Translation gives CASSFSGGVDGYTF.

This clonotype showed up many times. The chain couples TRBV5-5 to TRBJ2-3, with 7 bases aligning to TRBD1. V lost 4 bases and J lost 2; bases outside the gene matches: 7. The CDR3 covers 15 residues. Looked up from germline, CDR1 is SGHKS and CDR2 is YYEKEE (reference sequence). The CDR3 reads CASSLRDRNTDTQYF. CDR3 DNA sequence: TGTGCCAGCAGCCTAAGGGACAGAAACACAGATACGCAGTATTTT. The whole variable domain, remainder taken from reference TRBV5-5 and TRBJ2-3, is DAGVTQSPTHLIKTRGQQVTLRCSPISGHKSVSWYQQVLGQGPQFIFQYYEKEERGRGNFPDRFSARQFPNYSSELNVNALLLGDSALYLCASSLRDRNTDTQYFGPGTRLTVL.

The table lists this clonotype with many counts. V gene TRBV27 combines with J gene TRBJ1-1; 8 bases line up with TRBD1. V gave up 6 bases and J gave up 5 bases; unmatched junction bases: 5. Germline CDR1 and CDR2: MNHEY and SMNVEV (reference sequence). This CDR3 has 13 amino acids. For the CDR3, the DNA is TGTGCCAGCAGACAGGGGGTGGGAACTGAAGCTTTCTTT. Protein product: CASRQGVGTEAFF.

This clonotype came up many times. This chain uses TRBV27 with TRBJ2-2; TRBD1 might be the D (5 bases). Germline values: CDR1 MNHEY, CDR2 SMNVEV (reference sequence). This CDR3 spans 14 amino acids. With 10 bases removed from V and 6 bases from J, the gap between germline ends came to 18 bases. DNA of the CDR3: TGTGCCACCGGTCCGGCAGGGCGGCCCGGGGAGCTGTTTTTT. It codes for CATGPAGRPGELFF.

There are many counts of this clonotype. The CDR3 loop reads CSVEDRENNQPQHF. CDR3 coding DNA: TGCAGCGTTGAAGACAGGGAGAACAATCAGCCCCAGCATTTT. The genes are TRBV29-1 and TRBJ1-5, with TRBD1 as a possible D gene (5 bases). This CDR3 is built from 14 residues. V was shortened by 0 bases and J by 3 bases, with 9 bases between the two germline ends. CDR1 is SQVTM and CDR2 is ANQGSEA in the germline V gene. Filled out from reference TRBV29-1 and TRBJ1-5, the complete variable domain reads SAVISQKPSRDICQRGTSLTIQCQVDSQVTMMFWYRQQPGQSLTLIATANQGSEATYESGFVIDKFPISRPNLTFSTLTVSNMSPEDSSIYLCSVEDRENNQPQHFGDGTRLSIL.

This clonotype came up a few times. The gene calls are TRBV6-5 and TRBJ2-5; 7 nucleotides agree with TRBD1. The CDR3 contains 16 residues. Germline CDR1 and CDR2: MNHEY and SVGAGI. Trimming at V came to 0 bases and at J to 2 bases, leaving 6 bases not matched to a gene. The chain's CDR3 is CASSYSIGDRQETQYF. CDR3 nucleotides: TGTGCCAGCAGTTACTCGATAGGGGACAGACAAGAGACCCAGTACTTC.

The chain employs TRBV18 and TRBJ2-5; D call uncertain. This CDR3 is built from 14 residues. CDR1 KGHSH and CDR2 LQKENI come from the germline V gene. The germline V and J ends were trimmed by 1 base and 2 bases, with 8 bases remaining between them. This chain's CDR3 is CASSPLGSQETQYF. CDR3 bases: TGTGCCAGCTCACCACTCGGTAGTCAAGAGACCCAGTACTTC.

This clonotype was recorded at least ten times. This chain connects TRBV20-1 to TRBJ2-1; TRBD1 agrees at 7 bases. The CDR3 loop spans 16 amino acids. The V gene end was trimmed by 0 bases and the J gene end by 2 bases; junction bases not matched to a gene: 7. Germline V gene lookup returns CDR1 DFQATT and CDR2 SNEGSKA (reference sequence). CDR3 region: CSARDEGAITYNEQFF. CDR3 DNA sequence: TGCAGTGCTAGAGATGAGGGGGCGATAACCTACAATGAGCAGTTCTTC.

The sample holds many counts of this clonotype. The chain couples TRBV20-1 to TRBJ2-5, with 7 bases lining up with TRBD1. This CDR3 has 14 amino acids. J lost 3 bases, V lost 1 base, and 5 bases had no gene match. From germline, CDR1 is DFQATT and CDR2 SNEGSKA (reference sequence). The CDR3 nucleotides read TGCAGTGCTAGAGGGGCCAGGGGGAAAGAGACCCAGTACTTC. Its protein product is CSARGARGKETQYF.

This clonotype has a count of ten or more. The chain joins TRBV14 to TRBJ1-4; a weak D match, TRBD1 (5 bases). Trimming pared 4 bases from V and 3 bases from J, leaving 15 bases between. The length of the CDR3 is 16 residues. Germline CDR1 and CDR2: SGHDN and FVKESK. The CDR3 nucleotides read TGTGCCAGCAGCCCCTTACCGGCAGGGCCTAATGAAAAACTGTTTTTT. Residues: CASSPLPAGPNEKLFF.

This clonotype was seen at least ten times. The rearrangement uses TRBV7-9 and TRBJ2-5; weak D call: TRBD1 (6 bases). CDR1 is SEHNR and CDR2 is FQNEAQ in the germline V gene (reference sequence). Trimming pared 4 bases from V and 2 bases from J, leaving 11 bases between. The length of the CDR3 is 14 residues. The CDR3 region is CASSYLGGQETQYF. CDR3 coding DNA: TGTGCCAGCAGCTATTTAGGGGGACAAGAGACCCAGTACTTC.

This chain connects TRBV3-1 to TRBJ1-1; a weak D match, TRBD1 (6 bases). Trimming removed 1 base at V and 5 bases at J, with 11 bases between. CDR3 length: 14 residues. Per germline, CDR1 LGHDT and CDR2 YNNKEL (reference sequence). In nucleotides, the CDR3 is TGTGCCAGCAGCCAAGGTGACCAGGGGACTGAAGCTTTCTTT. Translation: CASSQGDQGTEAFF.

V usage is TRBV21-1 and J usage is TRBJ2-7; the tabulated D call, TRBD1, remains unverified against the DNA. TRBV21-1 is a known pseudogene. This CDR3 spans 20 amino acids. The chain's CDR3 is CASSKGEDRGRTGGSYEQYF. DNA for the CDR3: TGTGCCAGCAGCAAAGGGGAGGACAGGGGCCGGACAGGGGGCTCCTACGAGCAGTACTTC.

This clonotype was counted at least ten times. The chain uses TRBV7-9 and TRBJ2-2, with 9 bases fitting TRBD1. The trim removed 2 bases at V and 5 bases at J, leaving 6 bases unmatched. Germline V gene sequence: CDR1 SEHNR, CDR2 FQNEAQ (reference sequence). This CDR3 is 16 amino acids long. CDR3 protein: CASSLFGTGKTGELFF. CDR3 sequence (DNA): TGTGCCAGCAGCTTATTCGGGACAGGGAAGACCGGGGAGCTGTTTTTT.

As regards this clonotype: A single base is all that separates this from a far larger clone, so a read error is likely. This chain links TRBV5-8 with TRBJ1-1; 8 nucleotides agree with TRBD1. From germline, CDR1 is SGHTS and CDR2 YDEGEE. Trimming removed 4 bases from V and 3 bases from J; junction bases left unmatched: 5. The CDR3 contains 14 residues. The CDR3 loop reads CASSLQGGDTEAFF. For the CDR3, the DNA is TGTGCCAGCAGCCTACAGGGGGGAGACACTGAAGCTTTCTTT.

The V and J genes are TRBV5-3 and TRBJ2-1; 9 nucleotides match TRBD2. TRBV5-3 is given ORF status, its function remaining uncertain. Germline trimming cut 8 bases from V and 8 bases from J; bases unmatched to any gene: 11. CDR3 length equals 14 residues. CDR3 sequence: CASSAVAGADEQFF. CDR3 DNA sequence: TGTGCCAGCAGCGCAGTAGCGGGAGCTGATGAGCAGTTCTTC.

This clonotype has ten or more counts. The V and J genes are TRBV7-9 and TRBJ1-2; the match to TRBD1 covers 7 bases. The trim removed 2 bases at V and 8 bases at J, leaving 8 bases unmatched. Germline V gene sequence: CDR1 SEHNR, CDR2 FQNEAQ (reference sequence). The CDR3 is made up of 14 amino acids. The CDR3 is CASSLSGTEDGYTF. In nucleotides, the CDR3 is TGTGCCAGCAGCTTATCCGGGACAGAGGACGGCTACACCTTC.